This TCR beta chain was recorded in a study of identical twins. Study-wide results and caveats: Fewer insertions characterized abundant cord blood beta clonotypes, whereas memory repertoires showed none.

This clonotype was counted many times. The antigen is unknown. The cDNA had a unique molecular identifier and a template-switch universal primer site. TCRdb fed the 5' RACE reads into MiXCR, producing one record per CDR3 protein. The table includes some 1,700,000 distinct CDR3 sequences, more than 30% detected once. Material for sequencing was cord blood. The sequence derives from a newborn girl in good health.

The CDR3 here is CSVRRDIYGYTF. In nucleotides, the CDR3 is TGCAGCGTTCGTCGGGACATTTATGGCTACACCTTC. This chain connects TRBV29-1 to TRBJ1-2; D may be TRBD1 (6 bases). Looked up from germline, CDR1 is SQVTM and CDR2 is ANQGSEA. With 5 bases removed from V and 5 bases from J, the gap between germline ends came to 12 bases. CDR3 size: 12 residues.